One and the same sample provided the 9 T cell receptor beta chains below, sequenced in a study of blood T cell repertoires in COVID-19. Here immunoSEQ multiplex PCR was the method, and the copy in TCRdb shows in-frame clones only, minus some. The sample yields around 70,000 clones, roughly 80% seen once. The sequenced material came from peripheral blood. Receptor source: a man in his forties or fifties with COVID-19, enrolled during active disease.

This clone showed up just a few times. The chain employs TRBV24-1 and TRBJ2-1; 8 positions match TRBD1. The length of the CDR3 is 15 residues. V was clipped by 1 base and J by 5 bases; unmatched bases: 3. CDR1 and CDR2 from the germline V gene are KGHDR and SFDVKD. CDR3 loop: CATSDFGTGHNEQFF. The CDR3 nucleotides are TGTGCCACCAGTGATTTCGGGACAGGTCACAATGAGCAGTTCTTC.

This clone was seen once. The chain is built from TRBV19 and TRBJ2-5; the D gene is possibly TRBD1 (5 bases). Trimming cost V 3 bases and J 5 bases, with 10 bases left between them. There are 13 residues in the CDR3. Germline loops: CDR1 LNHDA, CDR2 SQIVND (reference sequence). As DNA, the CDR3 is TGTGCCAGTAGTATCAGGGTTCGCGAGACCCAGTACTTC. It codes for CASSIRVRETQYF.

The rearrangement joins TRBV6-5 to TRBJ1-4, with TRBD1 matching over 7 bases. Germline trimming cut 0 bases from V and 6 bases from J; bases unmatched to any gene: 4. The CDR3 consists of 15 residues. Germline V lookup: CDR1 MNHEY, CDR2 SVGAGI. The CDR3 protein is CASSYSIQGDEKLFF. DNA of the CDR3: TGTGCCAGCAGTTACTCGATCCAGGGGGATGAAAAACTGTTTTTT.

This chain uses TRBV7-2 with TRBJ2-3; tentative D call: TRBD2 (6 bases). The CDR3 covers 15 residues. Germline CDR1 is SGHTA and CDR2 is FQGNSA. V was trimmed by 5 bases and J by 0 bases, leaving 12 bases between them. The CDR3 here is CASSHGGLSTDTQYF. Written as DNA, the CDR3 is TGTGCCAGCAGCCATGGGGGACTTAGCACAGATACGCAGTATTTT.

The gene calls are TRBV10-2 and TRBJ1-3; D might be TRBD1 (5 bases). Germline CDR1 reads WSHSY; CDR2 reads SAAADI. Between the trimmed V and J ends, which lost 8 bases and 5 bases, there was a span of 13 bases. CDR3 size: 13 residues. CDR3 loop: CASLGEARNTIYF. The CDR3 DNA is TGCGCCAGCTTGGGGGAGGCACGAAACACCATATATTTT.

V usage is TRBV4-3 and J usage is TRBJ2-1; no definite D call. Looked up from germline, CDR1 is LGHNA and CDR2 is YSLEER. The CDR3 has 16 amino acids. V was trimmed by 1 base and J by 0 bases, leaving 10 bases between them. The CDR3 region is CASSQVLPSSYNEQFF. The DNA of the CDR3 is TGCGCCAGCAGCCAAGTCCTACCGAGCTCCTACAATGAGCAGTTCTTC.

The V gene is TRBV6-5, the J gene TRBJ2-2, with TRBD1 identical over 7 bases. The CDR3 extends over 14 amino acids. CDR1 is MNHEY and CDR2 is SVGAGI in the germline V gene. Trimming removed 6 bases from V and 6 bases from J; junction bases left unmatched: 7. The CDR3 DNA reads TGTGCCAGCAGGGCAGGGGGTCCCCCCGGGGAGCTGTTTTTT. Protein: CASRAGGPPGELFF.

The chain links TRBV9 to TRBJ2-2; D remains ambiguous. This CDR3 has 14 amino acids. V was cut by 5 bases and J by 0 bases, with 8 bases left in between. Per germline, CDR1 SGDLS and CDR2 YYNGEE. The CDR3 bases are TGTGCCAGCAGTATCAGAACGAACACCGGGGAGCTGTTTTTT. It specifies CASSIRTNTGELFF.

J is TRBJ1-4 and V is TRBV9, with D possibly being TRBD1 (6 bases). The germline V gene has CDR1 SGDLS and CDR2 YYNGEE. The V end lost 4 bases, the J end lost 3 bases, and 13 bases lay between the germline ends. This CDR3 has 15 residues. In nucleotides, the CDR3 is TGTGCCAGCAGCTCGCGGACAGACCCTAATGAAAAACTGTTTTTT. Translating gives CASSSRTDPNEKLFF.